The clone carrying this TCR beta chain was counted a few times. The antigen is undetermined. The sample belongs to a study of CD8+ T cells in alopecia areata. Background on the study: Tofacitinib was given for 6 to 18 months, then stopped for 6 months. Study-wide points: Relative to mice, TCR sharing across patients was less clear, a difference possibly HLA-related. It was lesional scalp, especially alopecia totalis/universalis, that showed higher clonality than normal scalp.

The CDR3 covers 13 residues. Sequencing used cDNA as its template, made by extracting RNA and reverse transcribing it. The protocol was immunoSEQ multiplex PCR, while the TCRdb copy is restricted to in-frame clones and leaves out a portion. The repertoire consists of over 120,000 clones, with around 51% occurring once and the leading ten covering over 0.75%. Sorting of CD4+ and CD8+ T cells was performed on PBMCs. The source material was CD4+ T cells sorted from blood, sampled at week 0. This chain links TRBV21-1 with TRBJ2-7. TRBV21-1 is a recognized pseudogene. This TCR came from a human donor with alopecia areata. CDR3 in amino acids: CASSNPGPYEQYF. CDR3 DNA sequence: TGTGCCAGCAGCAATCCGGGGCCCTACGAGCAGTACTTC.